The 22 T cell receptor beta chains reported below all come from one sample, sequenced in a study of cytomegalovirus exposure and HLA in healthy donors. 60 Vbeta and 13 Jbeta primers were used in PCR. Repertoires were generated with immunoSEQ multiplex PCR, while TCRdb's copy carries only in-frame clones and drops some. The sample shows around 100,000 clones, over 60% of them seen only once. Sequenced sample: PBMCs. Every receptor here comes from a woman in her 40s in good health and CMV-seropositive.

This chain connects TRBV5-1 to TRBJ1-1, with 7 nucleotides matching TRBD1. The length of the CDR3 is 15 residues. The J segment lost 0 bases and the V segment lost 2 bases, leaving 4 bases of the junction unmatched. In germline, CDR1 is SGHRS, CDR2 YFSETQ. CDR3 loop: CASSFGTVMNTEAFF. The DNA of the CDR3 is TGCGCCAGCAGCTTCGGGACAGTCATGAACACTGAAGCTTTCTTT.

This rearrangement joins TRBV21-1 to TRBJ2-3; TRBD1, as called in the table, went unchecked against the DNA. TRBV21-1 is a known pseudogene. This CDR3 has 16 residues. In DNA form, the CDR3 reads TGTGCCAGCAGCAAAGCGACCGGGACAGTTACAGATACGCAGTATTTT. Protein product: CASSKATGTVTDTQYF.

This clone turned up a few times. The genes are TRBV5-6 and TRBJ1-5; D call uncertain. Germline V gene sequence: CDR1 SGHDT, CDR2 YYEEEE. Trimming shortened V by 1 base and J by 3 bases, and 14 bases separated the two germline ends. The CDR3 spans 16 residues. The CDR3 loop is CASSLSRRPPNQPQHF. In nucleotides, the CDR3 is TGTGCCAGCAGCTTGTCTCGCAGGCCACCCAATCAGCCCCAGCATTTT.

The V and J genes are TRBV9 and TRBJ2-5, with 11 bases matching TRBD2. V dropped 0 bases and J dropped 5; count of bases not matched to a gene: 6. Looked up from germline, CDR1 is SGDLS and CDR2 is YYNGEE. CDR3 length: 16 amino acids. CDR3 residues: CASSVAVAGGPETQYF. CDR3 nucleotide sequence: TGTGCCAGCAGCGTAGCGGTAGCGGGAGGGCCGGAGACCCAGTACTTC.

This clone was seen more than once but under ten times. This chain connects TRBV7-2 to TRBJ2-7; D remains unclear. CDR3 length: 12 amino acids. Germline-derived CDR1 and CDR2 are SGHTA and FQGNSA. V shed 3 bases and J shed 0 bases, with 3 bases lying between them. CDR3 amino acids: CASSLYSYEQYF. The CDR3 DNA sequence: TGTGCCAGCAGCTTGTACTCCTACGAGCAGTACTTC.

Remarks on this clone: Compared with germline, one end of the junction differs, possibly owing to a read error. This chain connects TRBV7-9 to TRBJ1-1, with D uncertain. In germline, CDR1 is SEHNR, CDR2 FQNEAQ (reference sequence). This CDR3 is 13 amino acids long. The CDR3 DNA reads TGTTCCAGCAGCACAGACGTGAATGCTGAAGCTTTCTTT. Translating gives CSSSTDVNAEAFF.

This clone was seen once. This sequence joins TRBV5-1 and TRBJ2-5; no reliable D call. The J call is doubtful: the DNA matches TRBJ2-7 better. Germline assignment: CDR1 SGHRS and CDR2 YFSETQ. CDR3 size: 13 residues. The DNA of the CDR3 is TGCGCCAGCAGCTTGGGTTCGTCCCACGAGCAGTACTTC. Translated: CASSLGSSHEQYF.

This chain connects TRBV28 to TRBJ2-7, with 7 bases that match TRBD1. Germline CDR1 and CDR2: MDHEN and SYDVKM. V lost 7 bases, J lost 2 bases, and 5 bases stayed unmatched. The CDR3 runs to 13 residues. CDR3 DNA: TGTGCCAGCACCCTTGGGACAGCCTACGAGCAGTACTTC. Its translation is CASTLGTAYEQYF. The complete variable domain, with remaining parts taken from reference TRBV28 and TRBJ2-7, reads DVKVTQSSRYLVKRTGEKVFLECVQDMDHENMFWYRQDPGLGLRLIYFSYDVKMKEKGDIPEGYSVSREKKERFSLILESASTNQTSMYLCASTLGTAYEQYFGPGTRLTVT.

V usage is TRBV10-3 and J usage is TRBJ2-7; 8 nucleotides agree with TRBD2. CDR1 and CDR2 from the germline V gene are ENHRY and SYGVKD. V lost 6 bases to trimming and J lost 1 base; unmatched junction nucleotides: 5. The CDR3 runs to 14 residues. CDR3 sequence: CAIRPAGESYEQYF. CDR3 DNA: TGTGCCATCAGACCAGCGGGAGAGTCCTACGAGCAGTACTTC.

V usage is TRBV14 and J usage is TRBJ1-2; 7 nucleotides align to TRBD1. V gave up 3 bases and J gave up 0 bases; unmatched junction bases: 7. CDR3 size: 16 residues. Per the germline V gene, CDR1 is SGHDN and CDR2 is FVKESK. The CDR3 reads CASSQIGTDPNYGYTF. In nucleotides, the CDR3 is TGTGCCAGCAGCCAGATCGGGACAGATCCTAACTATGGCTACACCTTC.

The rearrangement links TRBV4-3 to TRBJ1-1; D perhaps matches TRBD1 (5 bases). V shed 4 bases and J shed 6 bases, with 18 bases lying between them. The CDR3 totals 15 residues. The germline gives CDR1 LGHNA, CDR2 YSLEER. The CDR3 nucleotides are TGCGCCAGCAGCCCCGCCGGGAGGGGAGAGGCTGAAGCTTTCTTT. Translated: CASSPAGRGEAEAFF.

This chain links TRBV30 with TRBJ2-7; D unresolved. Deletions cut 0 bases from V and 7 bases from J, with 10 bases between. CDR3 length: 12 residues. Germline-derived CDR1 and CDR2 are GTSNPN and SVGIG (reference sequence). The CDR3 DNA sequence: TGTGCCTGGAGTGTAGAGAGGAGAGAGCAGTACTTC. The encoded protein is CAWSVERREQYF.

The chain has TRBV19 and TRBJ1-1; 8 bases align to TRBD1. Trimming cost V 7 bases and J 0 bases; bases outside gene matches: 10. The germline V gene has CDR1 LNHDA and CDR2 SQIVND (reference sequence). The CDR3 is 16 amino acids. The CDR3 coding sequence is TGTGCCAGTATCTCTGCGGCAGGGGGCATGAACACTGAAGCTTTCTTT. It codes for CASISAAGGMNTEAFF. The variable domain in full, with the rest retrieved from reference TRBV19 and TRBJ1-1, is DGGITQSPKYLFRKEGQNVTLSCEQNLNHDAMYWYRQDPGQGLRLIYYSQIVNDFQKGDIAEGYSVSREKKESFPLTVTSAQKNPTAFYLCASISAAGGMNTEAFFGQGTRLTVV.

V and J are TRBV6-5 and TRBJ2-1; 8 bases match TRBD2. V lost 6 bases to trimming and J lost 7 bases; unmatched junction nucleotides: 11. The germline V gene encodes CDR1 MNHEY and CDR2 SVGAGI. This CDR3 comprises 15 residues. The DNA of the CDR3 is TGTGCCAGCAGCCCAAAGGGACTAGTTGGAAATGAGCAGTTCTTC. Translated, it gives CASSPKGLVGNEQFF.

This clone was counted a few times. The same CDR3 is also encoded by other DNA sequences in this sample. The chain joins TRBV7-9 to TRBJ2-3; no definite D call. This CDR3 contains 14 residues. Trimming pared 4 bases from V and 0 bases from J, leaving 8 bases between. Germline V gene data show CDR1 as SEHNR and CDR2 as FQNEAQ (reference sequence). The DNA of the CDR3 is TGTGCCAGCAGCTCCAGAGGAAGCACAGATACGCAGTATTTT. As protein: CASSSRGSTDTQYF. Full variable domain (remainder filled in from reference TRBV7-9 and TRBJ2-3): DTGVSQNPRHKITKRGQNVTFRCDPISEHNRLYWYRQTLGQGPEFLTYFQNEAQLEKSRLLSDRFSAERPKGSFSTLEIQRTEQGDSAMYLCASSSRGSTDTQYFGPGTRLTVL.

CDR3 sequence (DNA): TGTGCCAGCTCACCATTGCGGGGGTCCTCGGATGGCTACACCTTC. Amino acids: CASSPLRGSSDGYTF. The genes are TRBV18 and TRBJ1-2; possibly TRBD1 for D (5 bases). The germline gives CDR1 KGHSH, CDR2 LQKENI. V lost 2 bases, J lost 6 bases, and 16 bases lay in between. The CDR3 covers 15 residues.

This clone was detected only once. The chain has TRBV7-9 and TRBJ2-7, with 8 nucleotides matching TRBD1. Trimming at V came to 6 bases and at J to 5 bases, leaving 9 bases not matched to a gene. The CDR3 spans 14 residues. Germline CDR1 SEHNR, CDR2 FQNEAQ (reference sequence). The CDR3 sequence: CASRRTGHFDEQYF. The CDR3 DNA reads TGTGCCAGCAGGAGGACAGGGCACTTCGACGAGCAGTACTTC.

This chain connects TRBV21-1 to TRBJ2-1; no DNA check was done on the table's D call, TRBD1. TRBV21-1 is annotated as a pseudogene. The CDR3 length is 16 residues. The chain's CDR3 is CASSKGLRDRVHEQFF. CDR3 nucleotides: TGTGCCAGCAGCAAAGGATTGAGGGACAGGGTCCATGAGCAGTTCTTC.

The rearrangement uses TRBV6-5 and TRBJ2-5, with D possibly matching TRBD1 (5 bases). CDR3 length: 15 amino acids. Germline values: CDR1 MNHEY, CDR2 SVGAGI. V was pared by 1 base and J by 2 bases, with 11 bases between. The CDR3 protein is CASSYWGTVQETQYF. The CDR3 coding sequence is TGTGCCAGCAGTTACTGGGGCACAGTACAAGAGACCCAGTACTTC.

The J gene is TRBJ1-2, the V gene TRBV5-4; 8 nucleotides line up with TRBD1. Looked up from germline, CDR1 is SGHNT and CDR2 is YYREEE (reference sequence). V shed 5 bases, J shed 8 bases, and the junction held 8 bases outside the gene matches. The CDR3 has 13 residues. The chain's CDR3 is CASSFTGGFGYTF. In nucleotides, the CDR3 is TGTGCCAGCAGTTTTACAGGGGGTTTCGGCTACACCTTC.

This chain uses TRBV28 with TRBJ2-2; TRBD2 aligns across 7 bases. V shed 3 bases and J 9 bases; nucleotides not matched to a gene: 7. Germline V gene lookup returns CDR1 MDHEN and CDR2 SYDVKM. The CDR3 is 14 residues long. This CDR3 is CASSFRGSARELFF. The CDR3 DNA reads TGTGCCAGCAGTTTTCGCGGGAGCGCGAGGGAGCTGTTTTTT.

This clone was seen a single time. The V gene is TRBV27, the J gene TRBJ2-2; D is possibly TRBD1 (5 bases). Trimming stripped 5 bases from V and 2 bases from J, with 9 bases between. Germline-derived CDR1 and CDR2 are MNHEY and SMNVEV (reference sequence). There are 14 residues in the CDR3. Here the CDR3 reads CASSPRGNTGELFF. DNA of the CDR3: TGTGCCAGCAGTCCTAGGGGTAACACCGGGGAGCTGTTTTTT.